One and the same sample provided the 23 T cell receptor beta chains below, sequenced in a study of OX40 agonist ivuxolimab in advanced cancers. Clones were sequenced by immunoSEQ multiplex PCR, and TCRdb holds only the in-frame ones, with some missing. This table holds 95,000 to 110,000 clones, 85% to 95% found once. Specimen: CD4+ or CD8+ T cells sorted from blood, collected in a trial of the OX40 agonist ivuxolimab. The receptors derive from an adult with an advanced solid tumor such as melanoma, head and neck, liver or kidney cancer.

The chain links TRBV28 to TRBJ2-7, with TRBD1 identical over 9 bases. Germline values: CDR1 MDHEN, CDR2 SYDVKM. V lost 5 bases, J lost 0 bases, and 5 bases stayed unmatched. The CDR3 consists of 15 residues. The CDR3 DNA follows: TGTGCCAGCAGTGGGACAGGGTACACCTCCTACGAGCAGTACTTC. It yields the protein CASSGTGYTSYEQYF.

The V gene is TRBV4-2, the J gene TRBJ1-3; D may be TRBD1 (5 bases). Germline V gene lookup returns CDR1 LGHNA and CDR2 YNFKEQ. The CDR3 sequence is 15 residues long. Trimming removed 0 bases at V and 5 bases at J, with 11 bases between. CDR3 in amino acids: CASSQDWGGRNTIYF. In DNA, the CDR3 is TGTGCCAGCAGCCAAGATTGGGGGGGAAGAAACACCATATATTTT.

The chain is built from TRBV5-1 and TRBJ2-4; D possibly corresponds to TRBD2 (6 bases). Trimming shortened V by 3 bases and J by 8 bases, and 18 bases separated the two germline ends. The CDR3 has 15 residues. CDR1 and CDR2 (germline): SGHRS, YFSETQ. This CDR3 is CASSWDSRPGDIQYF. The CDR3 nucleotides read TGCGCCAGCAGCTGGGACTCCCGGCCTGGGGACATTCAGTACTTC.

The chain is built from TRBV5-1 and TRBJ2-1; 9 nucleotides line up with TRBD2. The V and J ends lost 4 bases and 6 bases, in that order; junction bases with no gene match: 5. Looked up from germline, CDR1 is SGHRS and CDR2 is YFSETQ. The CDR3 totals 14 residues. The DNA for the CDR3 is TGCGCCAGCAGCACCGGGACTAGCTTCAATGAGCAGTTCTTC. Its translation is CASSTGTSFNEQFF.

The chain couples TRBV28 to TRBJ2-7, with 8 positions matching TRBD2. Germline trimming cut 5 bases from V and 0 bases from J; bases unmatched to any gene: 6. Germline V gene sequence: CDR1 MDHEN, CDR2 SYDVKM. The CDR3 runs to 15 residues. The CDR3 loop reads CASSQYTSGSYEQYF. The CDR3, as DNA: TGTGCCAGCAGTCAATATACTAGCGGCTCCTACGAGCAGTACTTC. The entire variable domain, with the rest obtained from reference TRBV28 and TRBJ2-7, is as follows: DVKVTQSSRYLVKRTGEKVFLECVQDMDHENMFWYRQDPGLGLRLIYFSYDVKMKEKGDIPEGYSVSREKKERFSLILESASTNQTSMYLCASSQYTSGSYEQYFGPGTRLTVT.

The chain couples TRBV7-2 to TRBJ1-4, with a possible D match to TRBD1 (5 bases). CDR1 is SGHTA, CDR2 FQGNSA, per germline. This CDR3 is 15 amino acids long. Trimming cost V 0 bases and J 3 bases, with 8 bases left between them. The DNA of the CDR3 is TGTGCCAGCAGCTTAGCGGGGGGTGCTAATGAAAAACTGTTTTTT. It encodes CASSLAGGANEKLFF.

The chain couples TRBV28 to TRBJ2-3; TRBD1 might be the D (6 bases). The CDR3 spans 15 residues. V was trimmed by 2 bases and J by 6 bases, leaving 15 bases between them. Germline assignment: CDR1 MDHEN and CDR2 SYDVKM. This CDR3 is CASSLGVGDTDTQYF. The CDR3 nucleotides read TGTGCCAGCAGTTTAGGAGTAGGGGACACGGATACGCAGTATTTT.

Concerning this clone itself: The sample carries other DNA sequences with the same CDR3. The rearrangement joins TRBV20-1 to TRBJ2-5, with a weak D call TRBD1 (6 bases). Germline assignment: CDR1 DFQATT and CDR2 SNEGSKA (reference sequence). This CDR3 has 10 amino acids. Trimming took 6 bases from V and 4 from J, leaving 6 bases between them. The CDR3 DNA reads as TGCAGTGCCAGGGGAGAGACCCAGTACTTC. This translates into CSARGETQYF.

CDR3 protein: CASSFKLLNTEAFF. The CDR3 DNA follows: TGTGCCAGCAGCTTTAAGCTACTGAACACTGAAGCTTTCTTT. The chain recombines TRBV7-3 with TRBJ1-1; no clear D. This CDR3 spans 14 amino acids. The V gene's germline CDR1 is SGHTA and CDR2 FQGTGA. The V and J ends lost 3 bases and 0 bases respectively, with 8 bases between them.

This chain connects TRBV4-1 to TRBJ2-7; TRBD1 agrees at 7 bases. Germline V gene lookup returns CDR1 MGHRA and CDR2 YSYEKL. The CDR3 loop spans 16 amino acids. The ends lost 4 bases at V and 3 bases at J; junction bases unmatched: 12. The CDR3 protein is CASSPNGQEIYYEQYF. The CDR3 nucleotides read TGCGCCAGCAGCCCCAATGGACAGGAGATTTACTACGAGCAGTACTTC.

The V and J genes are TRBV6-5 and TRBJ2-2; TRBD1 or TRBD2 may be the D gene (5 bases each). The CDR3 consists of 15 residues. Looked up from germline, CDR1 is MNHEY and CDR2 is SVGAGI. Trimming removed 5 bases at V and 4 bases at J, with 14 bases between. DNA of the CDR3: TGTGCCAGCAGTCAACGGGGCAGGAGCACCGGGGAGCTGTTTTTT. Residues: CASSQRGRSTGELFF.

J is TRBJ2-1 and V is TRBV10-3; 9 bases agree with TRBD2. This CDR3 region has 15 residues. Trimming took 3 bases from V and 9 from J; bases not matched to a gene: 9. Germline CDR1 ENHRY, CDR2 SYGVKD. The CDR3, as DNA: TGTGCCATCAGTGACGTAGCGGGAGTTTCGGGTGAGCAGTTCTTC. Its protein is CAISDVAGVSGEQFF.

This chain connects TRBV5-1 to TRBJ2-3, with unresolved D. Trimming left V 0 bases short and J 3 bases short, with 5 bases between. Germline CDR1 is SGHRS and CDR2 is YFSETQ. The CDR3 extends over 13 amino acids. CDR3 sequence (DNA): TGCGCCAGCAGCTTGGGCACTACAGATACGCAGTATTTT. This translates into CASSLGTTDTQYF.

This chain uses TRBV4-3 with TRBJ1-4, with D possibly being TRBD1 (5 bases). The CDR3 length is 15 residues. Germline CDR1 reads LGHNA; CDR2 reads YSLEER. Deletions cut 5 bases from V and 7 bases from J, with 17 bases between. The CDR3 sequence is CASSSWDRGGEKLFF. DNA of the CDR3: TGCGCCAGCAGCTCCTGGGACCGCGGGGGTGAAAAACTGTTTTTT.

The chain has TRBV2 and TRBJ2-7, with 8 bases matching TRBD1. Germline values: CDR1 SNHLY, CDR2 FYNNEI. This CDR3 has 15 amino acids. The junction had 8 bases not matched to a gene; V was cut back by 6 bases and J by 1 base. Here the CDR3 reads CASSSQGELSYEQYF. CDR3 in DNA: TGTGCCAGCAGCTCACAGGGGGAGTTATCCTACGAGCAGTACTTC.

This clone is a singleton in its sample. The rearrangement uses TRBV7-8 and TRBJ2-1, with 7 nucleotides matching TRBD2. Per the germline V gene, CDR1 is SGHVS and CDR2 is FQNEAQ. This CDR3 contains 15 residues. V lost 3 bases and J lost 3; bases outside the gene matches: 5. The CDR3 here is CASSFPRGGYNEQFF. The CDR3 nucleotides read TGTGCCAGCAGCTTCCCTCGCGGGGGCTACAATGAGCAGTTCTTC. The full variable domain, completed using reference TRBV7-8 and TRBJ2-1, is GAGVSQSPRYKVAKRGQDVALRCDPISGHVSLFWYQQALGQGPEFLTYFQNEAQLDKSGLPSDRFFAERPEGSVSTLKIQRTQQEDSAVYLCASSFPRGGYNEQFFGPGTRLTVL.

This clone has just a few counts. V usage is TRBV11-2 and J usage is TRBJ2-3; a possible D gene is TRBD2 (6 bases). Germline V lookup: CDR1 SGHAT, CDR2 FQNNGV. The ends were cut back, 3 bases at V and 2 bases at J, with 12 bases in the middle. This CDR3 comprises 15 residues. CDR3 in DNA: TGTGCCAGCAGCTTCCCAGCGGGTTACACAGATACGCAGTATTTT. Its protein product is CASSFPAGYTDTQYF.

The chain employs TRBV21-1 and TRBJ2-5; TRBD2 is the table's D call and was not checked against the DNA. TRBV21-1 has pseudogene status. CDR3 size: 16 residues. The chain's CDR3 is CASSKAAGRPQGTQYF. In DNA, the CDR3 is TGTGCCAGCAGCAAAGCAGCCGGGAGGCCCCAGGGGACCCAGTACTTC.

The chain recombines TRBV28 with TRBJ1-2; 9 nucleotides line up with TRBD1. Losses at the gene ends were 3 bases for V and 0 bases for J; bases not matched to a gene: 8. The CDR3 totals 17 residues. Germline assignment: CDR1 MDHEN and CDR2 SYDVKM. The CDR3 coding sequence is TGTGCCAGCAGTTTGAATACAGGGGGCGCACCTAACTATGGCTACACCTTC. Translated, it gives CASSLNTGGAPNYGYTF.

V gene TRBV28 combines with J gene TRBJ2-1; no firm D call. Trimming cost V 3 bases and J 0 bases, with 15 bases left between them. CDR3 size: 17 residues. The V gene's germline CDR1 is MDHEN and CDR2 SYDVKM. In DNA, the CDR3 is TGTGCCAGCAGTTTGCACGGACCACCGAGCTCCTACAATGAGCAGTTCTTC. It yields the protein CASSLHGPPSSYNEQFF.

The chain is built from TRBV9 and TRBJ2-2, with D unresolved. The germline V gene has CDR1 SGDLS and CDR2 YYNGEE. This CDR3 comprises 17 residues. The V end lost 0 bases, the J end lost 6 bases, and 18 bases lay between the germline ends. The DNA for the CDR3 is TGTGCCAGCAGCGTAGGATCCTCCAGCGTCTCATCCGGGGAGCTGTTTTTT. Residues: CASSVGSSSVSSGELFF.

The chain links TRBV6-5 to TRBJ2-2, with D unclear. Germline V gene sequence: CDR1 MNHEY, CDR2 SVGAGI. Trimming cost V 3 bases and J 5 bases, with 4 bases left between them. This CDR3 contains 12 residues. This CDR3 reads CASSYRTGELFF. The CDR3 coding sequence is TGTGCCAGCAGTTATAGGACCGGGGAGCTGTTTTTT.

The rearrangement links TRBV5-1 to TRBJ1-2; 8 bases are a match to TRBD1. After removal of 4 bases from V and 2 bases from J, the junction contained 7 bases not matched to a gene. Germline V CDR1 and CDR2: SGHRS, YFSETQ. The CDR3 consists of 15 residues. CDR3 bases: TGCGCCAGCAGCCCTGGGACAGGCTCCAACTATGGCTACACCTTC. Its protein is CASSPGTGSNYGYTF.